Reported below is one T cell receptor (beta chain). Its binding antigen is unknown. No much larger clone exists at a distance of one base, and base qualities are not known. The sample comes from a study of blood T cell repertoires in COVID-19 (TCRdb year 2020). Concerning the study at large: For ImmuneRACE Cohort 3, a participant was defined as recovered based on two consecutive negative NP/OP PCR tests, clearance by a healthcare professional, or resolution of symptoms. Sample metadata almost always included a de-identified subject ID, COVID-19 status, age in years and sex. The repertoires were released in a freely available public database meant as a resource for research on the immune response to SARS-CoV-2. HLA class I and class II types, where available, came from metadata supplied by the sample provider rather than from assay-based typing. Samples covering the acute and convalescent phases of COVID-19 were provided by collaborators in the United States, Italy and Spain. The material from the prospective study consisted of cDNA or gDNA derived from T cells, B-cell-depleted T cells, or PBMCs. Samples came from the ongoing ImmuneRACE study (first 160 participants) plus 1,254 subjects from 6 global collaborators. The dataset comprised deeply sampled blood TCRbeta repertoires from subjects exposed to, actively infected with, or recovered from COVID-19. Broader findings and caveats from the paper: The amount of clinical and demographic metadata varied by source and participant and was provided uncurated.

In the prospective study, participants were about 18 to 90 years old, resided in around 25 geographic areas of the United States, and were enrolled through a virtual design. In the prospective study, participants were assigned to cohorts based on the clinical history participants reported in a screening survey and a study questionnaire. In the prospective study, whole blood, serum and a nasopharyngeal or oropharyngeal swab were collected from each participant by mobile phlebotomists. Prospective study participants could optionally give additional blood draws and questionnaires over an approximately two-month period. Before DNA extraction, prospective study blood samples were shipped either frozen or at room temperature. CDR1 SGHRS and CDR2 YFSETQ are derived from the germline V gene. From V the trimming removes 4 bases and from J it removes 5 bases, while the gene matches leave 16 bases of the junction unaccounted for. The cysteine opens and the phenylalanine closes a CDR3 of 17 amino acids. Only the CDR3 DNA is retained, 51 bases long and in frame from the first base.

TCRbeta CDR3 regions were amplified from genomic DNA by means of the immunoSEQ Assay, a bias-controlled multiplex PCR. As for how the authors treated the data: The number of nucleated cells in each sample was estimated from the amplification of reference gene primers within the assay. To quantify the absolute abundance of each unique TCRbeta CDR3 rearrangement, sequence reads were collapsed and filtered. Productive Simpson clonality was computed per sample as the square root of Simpson's diversity index over productive rearrangements. The immuneACCESS repertoire file appears here via TCRdb, limited to in-frame rearrangements. These files lack a portion of the clones; in checked studies, under half of the deficit traces to unresolved V genes, and the cause of the others is not known. Clonal size and the V and J genes are those of that table, whereas D and trimming came from the DNA. For this sample the table gives more than 300,000 clones, of which about 87% were detected only once. Roughly 1.9% of the sample rests with the top ten.

The receptor was derived from a man in his forties in a cohort exposed to, infected with or recovered from COVID-19 (not recorded which). The rearrangement combines TRBV5-1 with TRBJ2-3, with 7 central nucleotides matching TRBD2. The sequencing input was PBMCs or T cells enriched from blood (not recorded which). The DNA sequence is TGCGCCAGCAGCCCGAGGCCTATGGCGGGAGTAATAGATACGCAGTATTTT. It is translated as CASSPRPMAGVIDTQYF. Here the CDR3 is joined to the reference TRBV5-1 and TRBJ2-3 genes, and the full variable domain is: KAGVTQTPRYLIKTRGQQVTLSCSPISGHRSVSWYQQTPGQGLQFLFEYFSETQRNKGNFPGRFSGRQFSNSRSEMNVSTLELGDSALYLCASSPRPMAGVIDTQYFGPGTRLTVL.